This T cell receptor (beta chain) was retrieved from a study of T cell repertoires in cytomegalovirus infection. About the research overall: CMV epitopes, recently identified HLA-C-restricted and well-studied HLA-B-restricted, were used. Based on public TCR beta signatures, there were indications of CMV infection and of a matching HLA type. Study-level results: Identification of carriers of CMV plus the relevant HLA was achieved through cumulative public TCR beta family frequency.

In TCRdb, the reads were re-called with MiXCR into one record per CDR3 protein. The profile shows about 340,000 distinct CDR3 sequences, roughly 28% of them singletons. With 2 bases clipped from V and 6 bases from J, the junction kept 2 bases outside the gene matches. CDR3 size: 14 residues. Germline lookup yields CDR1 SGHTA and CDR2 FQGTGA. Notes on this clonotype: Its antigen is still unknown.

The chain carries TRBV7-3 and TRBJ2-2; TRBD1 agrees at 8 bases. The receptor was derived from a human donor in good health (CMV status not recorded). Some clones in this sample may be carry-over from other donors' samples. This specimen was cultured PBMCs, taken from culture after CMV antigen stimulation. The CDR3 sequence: CASSLHRGAGELFF. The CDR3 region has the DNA TGTGCCAGCAGCTTACACAGGGGGGCCGGGGAGCTGTTTTTT.